This paragraph covers one T cell receptor beta chain sequence. TCRdb processed the 5' RACE reads anew with MiXCR; each CDR3 protein has one entry. The table lists about 400,000 distinct CDR3 sequences, around a quarter of them singletons. This entry belongs to a study of T-cell memory formation after mild COVID-19. From germline, CDR1 is SGHNT and CDR2 YENEEA. The CDR3 runs to 15 residues. V shed 2 bases and J 7 bases; nucleotides not matched to a gene: 6. This chain connects TRBV11-3 to TRBJ2-1, with 9 positions matching TRBD1. The receptor's source is an adult woman who had mild COVID-19 (a few samples of this study predate the infection). Cell type and time point are not known. Sample: PBMCs or a T cell subset sorted from them (not recorded which). CDR3 DNA: TGTGCCAGCAGCTTATGGACAGGGGAAGGTAATGAGCAGTTCTTC. It yields the protein CASSLWTGEGNEQFF.